This TCR beta chain comes out of a study of regulatory T cells in long-lasting Graves disease. At the level of the study: Newly diagnosed Graves' patients took antithyroid drugs under 3 months.

This clonotype was seen at least ten times. Antigen: not known. Trimming removed 5 bases at V and 3 bases at J, with 12 bases between. The CDR3 runs 13 residues. Germline V gene sequence: CDR1 DFQATT, CDR2 SNEGSKA (reference sequence). Time point defined: newly diagnosed GD, antithyroid drugs for less than 3 months. Following extraction of RNA from PBMCs, that RNA was used to make the TCR library. HTBI primers from iRepertoire and Arm-PCR of CDR3 regions yielded the TCR beta libraries. In TCRdb, the multiplex PCR reads were re-called with MiXCR into one record per CDR3 protein. This table holds hundreds of thousands of distinct CDR3 sequences, around 15% found once. Study observations and caveats: Only a small sample size was used, which may have cut accuracy. In persistent patients, shared public clonotypes (2,741) outnumbered those in new patients (966).

The same data also went into a second study, on T cells in Graves' hyperthyroidism and ophthalmopathy.

This receptor was identified in a man aged 18-30 years with Graves disease. The chain uses TRBV20-1 and TRBJ2-3, with D perhaps being TRBD1 or TRBD2 (5 bases each). The sequencing here drew on peripheral blood mononuclear cells (PBMCs), taken at new diagnosis, from a patient treated with antithyroid drugs. The CDR3 protein is CSAPPGRTDTQYF. For the CDR3, the DNA is TGCAGTGCTCCCCCGGGACGAACAGATACGCAGTATTTT.